This T cell receptor (beta chain) was captured in a study of identical twins. This clonotype was observed at least ten times. Its antigen is unidentified. Findings and caveats of the study: Twin pairs had excess sharing that was weaker in beta out-of-frame sequences. For monozygotic twins, models underestimated out-of-frame TCR alpha sharing. Fewer insertions were carried by abundant cord blood beta clonotypes, but none was seen in memory repertoires.

TCRdb re-called the 5' RACE reads with MiXCR, one entry per CDR3 protein. The data show roughly 630,000 distinct CDR3 sequences, roughly 7.2% seen once. No donor was unhealthy or non-Caucasian. J gave up 4 bases and V 2 bases, and 6 bases lay outside the gene matches. The CDR3 length is 16 residues. Looked up from germline, CDR1 is MGHRA and CDR2 is YSYEKL. The same data also contributed to another study, on yellow fever vaccine responses in identical twins.

The sequenced sample consisted of PBMCs. The J gene is TRBJ2-2, the V gene TRBV4-1; 8 bases align to TRBD2. This clonotype originated in a woman aged 18-35 years in good health. CDR3 in DNA: TGCGCCAGCAGCCAATCATACGGGGGGGTCACCGGGGAGCTGTTTTTT. Its protein product is CASSQSYGGVTGELFF.